Each of the 21 T cell receptor beta chains below was sequenced from the same sample in a study of cytomegalovirus exposure and HLA in healthy donors. A multiplex PCR was run with 60 Vbeta primers and 13 Jbeta primers. TCRdb's copy holds only in-frame clones and misses some; the assay was immunoSEQ multiplex PCR. The top ten clones hold 5.5% to 7.5% of a sample with under 150,000 clones, 70% to 90% of them seen once. Sequencing was performed on PBMCs. Source of these receptors: a woman in her thirties or forties in good health and CMV-seropositive.

This clone has a handful of counts. V usage is TRBV5-5 and J usage is TRBJ1-6, with no clear D. This CDR3 spans 17 amino acids. V was shortened by 3 bases and J by 7 bases, with 20 bases between the two germline ends. Germline V gives CDR1 SGHKS, CDR2 YYEKEE (reference sequence). The CDR3 DNA is TGTGCCAGCAGCTCGAGCGGCGACCCCAAGGAGAATTCACCCCTCCACTTT. Translated: CASSSSGDPKENSPLHF.

The V gene is TRBV7-2, the J gene TRBJ2-1; 12 bases match TRBD2. V shed 3 bases and J 1 base; nucleotides not matched to a gene: 1. This CDR3 region has 16 residues. Germline CDR1 reads SGHTA; CDR2 reads FQGNSA. CDR3 DNA sequence: TGTGCCAGCAGCTTGCTAGCGGGAGGGTCCTACAATGAGCAGTTCTTC. Translating it yields CASSLLAGGSYNEQFF.

The chain uses TRBV15 and TRBJ2-7; 7 nucleotides match TRBD2. Germline lookup yields CDR1 LNHNV and CDR2 YYDKDF (reference sequence). Trimming removed 3 bases from V and 6 bases from J; junction bases left unmatched: 11. The CDR3 spans 15 residues. The CDR3 DNA follows: TGTGCCACCAGCAGGTTGGGGGAGAAGCGGGGCGAGCAGTACTTC. Protein product: CATSRLGEKRGEQYF.

V and J are TRBV29-1 and TRBJ1-1, with TRBD1 as a possible D gene (6 bases). Looked up from germline, CDR1 is SQVTM and CDR2 is ANQGSEA. V shed 7 bases and J shed 0 bases, with 12 bases lying between them. There are 13 residues in the CDR3. The CDR3, as DNA: TGCAGCGGGGGGGGGCAGATGAACACTGAAGCTTTCTTT. Protein product: CSGGGQMNTEAFF.

This chain joins TRBV18 and TRBJ1-2; D might be TRBD1 (5 bases). This CDR3 comprises 13 residues. The V end was cut by 2 bases, the J end by 6 bases, with 10 bases between. CDR1 is KGHSH, CDR2 LQKENI, per germline. The CDR3 bases are TGTGCCAGCTCACCAGACAGTGGAGATGGCTACACCTTC. This gives the protein CASSPDSGDGYTF.

The chain couples TRBV5-6 to TRBJ2-1; TRBD1 matches at 7 bases. Germline CDR1 and CDR2: SGHDT and YYEEEE. The CDR3 is 15 amino acids. After removal of 0 bases from V and 3 bases from J, the junction contained 3 bases not matched to a gene. This CDR3 reads CASSLDRGSYNEQFF. CDR3 in DNA: TGTGCCAGCAGCTTGGACAGGGGCAGCTACAATGAGCAGTTCTTC.

This clone was found once. V is TRBV11-2 and J is TRBJ2-1; D possibly corresponds to TRBD1 (5 bases). The CDR3 has 14 amino acids. V was cut by 4 bases and J by 8 bases, with 15 bases left in between. Looked up from germline, CDR1 is SGHAT and CDR2 is FQNNGV. CDR3 nucleotide sequence: TGTGCCAGCAGCTCTAAGACAGTCTGGGATGAGCAGTTCTTC. This gives the protein CASSSKTVWDEQFF.

This chain uses TRBV9 with TRBJ2-2; 9 bases are shared with TRBD1. With 3 bases clipped from V and 8 bases from J, the junction kept 8 bases outside the gene matches. The CDR3 is 15 residues long. The germline V gene has CDR1 SGDLS and CDR2 YYNGEE. The CDR3 spells CASSETGGVLGELFF. The CDR3 DNA reads TGTGCCAGCAGCGAGACAGGGGGTGTTTTGGGGGAGCTGTTTTTT.

V is TRBV27 and J is TRBJ1-5; D is undetermined. CDR3 length equals 18 residues. Per germline, CDR1 MNHEY and CDR2 SMNVEV (reference sequence). V shed 4 bases and J shed 3 bases, with 22 bases lying between them. CDR3 protein: CASSSSPLGQAYNQPQHF. DNA of the CDR3: TGTGCCAGCAGTTCCTCCCCTTTAGGCCAGGCCTACAATCAGCCCCAGCATTTT.

This clone was recorded once. This sequence joins TRBV7-9 and TRBJ2-3; the D is unclear. Germline V lookup: CDR1 SEHNR, CDR2 FQNEAQ (reference sequence). V shed 9 bases and J shed 2 bases, with 12 bases lying between them. This CDR3 region has 13 residues. The CDR3 nucleotides read TGTGCCAGAGAAGCTGGTAACACAGATACGCAGTATTTT. It is translated as CAREAGNTDTQYF.

The chain recombines TRBV28 with TRBJ2-1; 12 nucleotides line up with TRBD2. The CDR3 spans 14 residues. In germline, CDR1 is MDHEN, CDR2 SYDVKM. The V segment lost 10 bases and the J segment 2 bases; nucleotides outside the gene matches: 3. CDR3 in DNA: TGTGCCACCAGGACTAGCGGGACCTACAATGAGCAGTTCTTC. It codes for CATRTSGTYNEQFF.

The J gene is TRBJ2-2, the V gene TRBV5-4; 8 bases agree with TRBD2. The CDR3 totals 17 residues. Germline trimming cut 3 bases from V and 5 bases from J; bases unmatched to any gene: 12. Germline values: CDR1 SGHNT, CDR2 YYREEE (reference sequence). CDR3 region: CASSWGGSGSLTGELFF. DNA for the CDR3: TGTGCCAGCAGCTGGGGGGGCAGCGGGAGTTTAACCGGGGAGCTGTTTTTT.

The chain uses TRBV19 and TRBJ1-6; a weak D match, TRBD1 (6 bases). This CDR3 is 18 amino acids long. The germline CDR1 and CDR2 sequences are LNHDA and SQIVND (reference sequence). The V and J ends lost 1 base and 7 bases respectively, with 20 bases between them. The CDR3 nucleotides read TGTGCCAGTAGTATAGTGTTCCAGGGGACCTCTGACAATTCACCCCTCCACTTT. Translation: CASSIVFQGTSDNSPLHF. Combining the CDR3 with reference TRBV19 and TRBJ1-6 gives the whole variable domain DGGITQSPKYLFRKEGQNVTLSCEQNLNHDAMYWYRQDPGQGLRLIYYSQIVNDFQKGDIAEGYSVSREKKESFPLTVTSAQKNPTAFYLCASSIVFQGTSDNSPLHFGNGTRLTVT.

A single count supports this clone. The rearrangement links TRBV9 to TRBJ2-7; D might be TRBD2 (5 bases). The V end lost 2 bases, the J end lost 1 base, and 7 bases lay between the germline ends. The CDR3 totals 13 residues. Germline CDR1 SGDLS, CDR2 YYNGEE. Here the CDR3 reads CASSVGDSYEQYF. For the CDR3, the DNA is TGTGCCAGCAGCGTCGGGGATTCCTACGAGCAGTACTTC.

DNA for the CDR3: TGTGCCAGCAGCGGGGGGGGCTCCTACAATGAGCAGTTCTTC. Its protein is CASSGGGSYNEQFF. The rearrangement links TRBV9 to TRBJ2-1; 7 nucleotides align to TRBD2. Trimming took 3 bases from V and 0 from J; bases not matched to a gene: 0. Germline CDR1 is SGDLS and CDR2 is YYNGEE. CDR3 length: 14 residues.

The V call is TRBV7-3, the J call TRBJ2-2; 8 bases fit TRBD1. With 6 bases clipped from V and 4 bases from J, the junction kept 10 bases outside the gene matches. CDR3 length: 16 residues. Germline V CDR1 and CDR2: SGHTA, FQGTGA. DNA of the CDR3: TGTGCCAGCAGACAGCCAGGACAGGGAGGCACCGGGGAGCTGTTTTTT. Its protein product is CASRQPGQGGTGELFF.

V and J are TRBV29-1 and TRBJ2-5; no clear D. CDR1 is SQVTM, CDR2 ANQGSEA, per germline. V lost 4 bases and J lost 2, with 8 bases in between. CDR3 length: 12 residues. The CDR3 spells CSVGRRQETQYF. CDR3 sequence (DNA): TGCAGCGTTGGTCGGAGACAAGAGACCCAGTACTTC.

This rearrangement joins TRBV9 to TRBJ2-3, with unresolved D. The CDR3 covers 13 residues. V was pared by 4 bases and J by 8 bases, with 14 bases between. The germline CDR1 and CDR2 sequences are SGDLS and YYNGEE. This chain's CDR3 is CASSPSGLPTQYF. The CDR3 nucleotides are TGTGCCAGCAGCCCCAGTGGGCTACCTACGCAGTATTTT. The entire variable domain, with the rest obtained from reference TRBV9 and TRBJ2-3, is as follows: DSGVTQTPKHLITATGQRVTLRCSPRSGDLSVYWYQQSLDQGLQFLIQYYNGEERAKGNILERFSAQQFPDLHSELNLSSLELGDSALYFCASSPSGLPTQYFGPGTRLTVL.

The chain carries TRBV6-1 and TRBJ1-2; 7 nucleotides line up with TRBD1. The CDR3 is 13 amino acids. Germline CDR1 MNHNS, CDR2 SASEGT. Germline trimming cut 5 bases from V and 1 base from J; bases unmatched to any gene: 1. Written as DNA, the CDR3 is TGTGCCAGCAGTCGGGACAGTAACTATGGCTACACCTTC. It is translated as CASSRDSNYGYTF.

V is TRBV6-5 and J is TRBJ2-3; a weak D match, TRBD1 (6 bases). CDR3 length: 14 residues. V dropped 5 bases and J dropped 0 bases, with 9 bases sitting between them. The germline V gene encodes CDR1 MNHEY and CDR2 SVGAGI. In nucleotides, the CDR3 is TGTGCCAGCAGTGGACAGCCTAGCACAGATACGCAGTATTTT. This translates into CASSGQPSTDTQYF.

The V and J genes are TRBV11-1 and TRBJ2-5; 12 nucleotides line up with TRBD1. Looked up from germline, CDR1 is SGHAT and CDR2 is FQDESV (reference sequence). The CDR3 is made up of 17 amino acids. Losses at the gene ends were 5 bases for V and 4 bases for J; bases not matched to a gene: 11. The CDR3 here is CASSLTRDRGLSETQYF. The CDR3 region has the DNA TGTGCCAGCAGCCTAACCCGGGACAGGGGGCTATCAGAGACCCAGTACTTC.